The 24 T cell receptor beta chains presented below share a single source sample, sequenced in a study of identical twins. TCRdb passed the 5' RACE reads through MiXCR, listing each CDR3 protein once. The sample contains some 600,000 distinct CDR3 sequences, less than 9% of which appear only once. In addition, the sample was reused for a study of yellow fever vaccine responses in identical twins.

Sequencing input: PBMCs. The receptors stem from a woman aged 18-29 years in good health.

In its sample, this clonotype was seen a few times. The rearrangement joins TRBV28 to TRBJ2-3; 8 bases are shared with TRBD2. The CDR3 runs to 16 residues. Unmatched junction bases numbered 6, after V lost 4 bases and J lost 0 bases. Germline values: CDR1 MDHEN, CDR2 SYDVKM. The CDR3 here is CASSSPGGTSTDTQYF. CDR3 sequence (DNA): TGTGCCAGCAGTTCCCCGGGGGGGACTAGCACAGATACGCAGTATTTT.

Only a few counts were recorded for this clonotype. This rearrangement joins TRBV2 to TRBJ2-1; possibly TRBD1 for D (5 bases). Trimming cost V 1 base and J 5 bases, with 15 bases left between them. The length of the CDR3 is 16 residues. The V gene's germline CDR1 is SNHLY and CDR2 FYNNEI. The CDR3 reads CASSEGSRAVHNEQFF. CDR3 bases: TGTGCCAGCAGTGAAGGGTCCAGGGCTGTCCACAATGAGCAGTTCTTC.

The V and J genes are TRBV25-1 and TRBJ2-1; the match to TRBD2 covers 13 bases. This CDR3 is built from 16 residues. Per germline, CDR1 MGHDK and CDR2 SYGVNS. V trimming: 5 bases; J trimming: 7 bases; junction bases outside the gene matches: 8. The CDR3, as DNA: TGTGCCAGCAGTACCCTAGAGACTAGCGGGGGGAATGAGCAGTTCTTC. This sequence encodes CASSTLETSGGNEQFF.

This clonotype was observed many times. The chain recombines TRBV12-3 or TRBV12-4 with TRBJ1-2; 8 bases align to TRBD1. J gave up 3 bases and V 5 bases, and 11 bases lay outside the gene matches. This CDR3 has 16 amino acids. Here the CDR3 reads CASSIPSGGADYGYTF. DNA of the CDR3: TGTGCCAGCAGTATTCCCTCAGGGGGCGCCGACTATGGCTACACCTTC.

The chain carries TRBV24-1 and TRBJ2-1; 8 positions agree with TRBD2. Germline V gives CDR1 KGHDR, CDR2 SFDVKD. V was clipped by 2 bases and J by 10 bases; unmatched bases: 15. There are 17 residues in the CDR3. The DNA for the CDR3 is TGTGCCACCAGTGATTACCCGGGTCGGGAGGGCCGTTGGGAGCAGTTCTTC. It codes for CATSDYPGREGRWEQFF.

This clonotype was counted ten times or more. J is TRBJ1-1 and V is TRBV5-1; possibly TRBD1 for D (6 bases). Between the trimmed V and J ends, which lost 2 bases and 4 bases, there was a span of 15 bases. CDR1 and CDR2 from the germline V gene are SGHRS and YFSETQ. This CDR3 is 15 amino acids long. In DNA form, the CDR3 reads TGCGCCAGCAGCTTCATGGACAGTTCGGGCACTGAAGCTTTCTTT. This encodes CASSFMDSSGTEAFF.

This clonotype came up many times. The chain combines TRBV29-1 with TRBJ2-2; 11 positions match TRBD2. The ends lost 3 bases at V and 6 bases at J; junction bases unmatched: 6. The CDR3 length is 15 residues. Looked up from germline, CDR1 is SQVTM and CDR2 is ANQGSEA. For the CDR3, the DNA is TGCAGCGTTGATCAGCTAGCGGGAGGCTCCGGGGAGCTGTTTTTT. Its translation is CSVDQLAGGSGELFF.

Notes on this clonotype: A much larger clone differs by one base, so this may be a read error. The chain joins TRBV6-4 to TRBJ2-1, with 13 positions matching TRBD2. With 8 bases clipped from V and 8 bases from J, the junction kept 6 bases outside the gene matches. Germline CDR1 reads MRHNA; CDR2 reads SNTAGT. CDR3 size: 14 residues. CDR3 nucleotide sequence: TGTGCCAGCGGCCGGACTAGCGGGAGCCATGAGCAGTTCTTC. It encodes CASGRTSGSHEQFF.

This clonotype was seen ten or more times. The chain links TRBV13 to TRBJ2-7, with D possibly matching TRBD1 (6 bases). This CDR3 contains 14 residues. Germline-derived CDR1 and CDR2 are PRHDT and FYEKMQ (reference sequence). The V end lost 5 bases, the J end lost 0 bases, and 11 bases lay between the germline ends. CDR3 sequence: CASSLQGISYEQYF. The DNA for the CDR3 is TGTGCCAGCAGCCTACAGGGTATCTCCTACGAGCAGTACTTC.

This clonotype was recorded at least ten times. V and J are TRBV3-1 and TRBJ1-4; D uncertain. This CDR3 has 12 residues. Per germline, CDR1 LGHDT and CDR2 YNNKEL (reference sequence). The V end was cut by 1 base, the J end by 13 bases, with 10 bases between. CDR3 in DNA: TGTGCCAGCAGCCAAGGGAGCAAAGGACTGTTTTTT. It specifies CASSQGSKGLFF. The full variable domain, in which reference TRBV3-1 and TRBJ1-4 provide the parts outside the CDR3, is DTAVSQTPKYLVTQMGNDKSIKCEQNLGHDTMYWYKQDSKKFLKIMFSYNNKELIINETVPNRFSPKSPDKAHLNLHINSLELGDSAVYFCASSQGSKGLFFGSGTQLSVL.

This clonotype was detected ten times or more. The chain recombines TRBV12-3 or TRBV12-4 with TRBJ2-1; 8 positions agree with TRBD2. J was trimmed by 7 bases and V by 10 bases; bases with no gene match: 15. This CDR3 spans 15 amino acids. The CDR3 coding sequence is TGTGCCACGGGGGGGTCTAGCTTGTTTGGGAATGAGCAGTTCTTC. It translates to CATGGSSLFGNEQFF.

J is TRBJ2-7 and V is TRBV24-1; unclear D gene. CDR3 length: 14 amino acids. The germline CDR1 and CDR2 sequences are KGHDR and SFDVKD. The V end lost 6 bases, the J end lost 4 bases, and 15 bases lay between the germline ends. As DNA, the CDR3 is TGTGCCACCAGTCTTGGCGCGCGGCCTTACGAGCAGTACTTC. This translates into CATSLGARPYEQYF.

This clonotype showed up just a few times. V usage is TRBV9 and J usage is TRBJ2-6; TRBD2 is a possible D gene (5 bases). CDR3 length: 17 amino acids. Looked up from germline, CDR1 is SGDLS and CDR2 is YYNGEE. Between the trimmed V and J ends, which lost 3 bases and 0 bases, there was a span of 13 bases. CDR3 residues: CASSETDSLSGANVLTF. The CDR3 coding sequence is TGTGCCAGCAGCGAGACGGACTCCCTCTCTGGGGCCAACGTCCTGACTTTC.

This clonotype has a count of ten or more. The rearrangement joins TRBV4-1 to TRBJ2-7; 10 bases match TRBD2. The length of the CDR3 is 15 residues. V shed 4 bases, J shed 6 bases, and the junction held 9 bases outside the gene matches. Germline V gives CDR1 MGHRA, CDR2 YSYEKL. The CDR3 region has the DNA TGCGCCAGCAGCCGCCAAGGTAGCGGGAGGTCCGAGCAGTACTTC. Encoded protein: CASSRQGSGRSEQYF.

The chain couples TRBV27 to TRBJ1-2, with a tentative D call TRBD1 (5 bases). The CDR3 is 12 amino acids. Germline CDR1 reads MNHEY; CDR2 reads SMNVEV (reference sequence). Trimming removed 8 bases at V and 0 bases at J, with 7 bases between. CDR3 nucleotide sequence: TGTGCCAGCCAGGGACCTAACTATGGCTACACCTTC. This codes for CASQGPNYGYTF.

Many counts were recorded for this clonotype. This sequence joins TRBV4-1 and TRBJ2-1; 11 bases align to TRBD2. This CDR3 has 17 residues. Germline loops: CDR1 MGHRA, CDR2 YSYEKL. The ends lost 2 bases at V and 7 bases at J; junction bases unmatched: 10. DNA of the CDR3: TGCGCCAGCAGCCAATCCCAGACTAGCGGGATTGGAAATGAGCAGTTCTTC. Its protein product is CASSQSQTSGIGNEQFF.

This clonotype was detected many times. The V call is TRBV12-3 or TRBV12-4, the J call TRBJ2-7, with D possibly matching TRBD2 (6 bases). The ends were cut back, 4 bases at V and 3 bases at J, with 10 bases in the middle. This CDR3 is built from 13 residues. DNA of the CDR3: TGTGCCAGCAGTTCAGCGGGCAACTACGAGCAGTACTTC. Its translation is CASSSAGNYEQYF.

This clonotype was recorded at least ten times. This chain's CDR3 is CASSWSDGTNEKLFF. CDR3 coding DNA: TGCGCCAGCAGCTGGAGCGACGGGACTAATGAAAAACTGTTTTTT. This chain links TRBV5-1 with TRBJ1-4; D uncertain. Germline V gene lookup returns CDR1 SGHRS and CDR2 YFSETQ. This CDR3 region has 15 residues. Trimming removed 3 bases at V and 2 bases at J, with 11 bases between. Variable domain in full (rest from reference TRBV5-1 and TRBJ1-4): KAGVTQTPRYLIKTRGQQVTLSCSPISGHRSVSWYQQTPGQGLQFLFEYFSETQRNKGNFPGRFSGRQFSNSRSEMNVSTLELGDSALYLCASSWSDGTNEKLFFGSGTQLSVL.

A few counts support this clonotype. The V call is TRBV2, the J call TRBJ2-7; the D is unclear. The CDR3 consists of 10 residues. The germline CDR1 and CDR2 sequences are SNHLY and FYNNEI. Trimming removed 8 bases at V and 0 bases at J, with 2 bases between. CDR3 coding DNA: TGTGCCAGCGACTCCTACGAGCAGTACGTC. This translates into CASDSYEQYV.

This clonotype was counted many times. This chain links TRBV20-1 with TRBJ2-3; 8 nucleotides agree with TRBD2. Trimming at V came to 7 bases and at J to 4 bases, leaving 7 bases not matched to a gene. Germline V gene data show CDR1 as DFQATT and CDR2 as SNEGSKA (reference sequence). This CDR3 comprises 13 residues. The CDR3: CSVESGGSDTQYF. CDR3 nucleotide sequence: TGCAGTGTTGAGAGCGGGGGCTCAGATACGCAGTATTTT.

This clonotype was counted a few times. This chain links TRBV5-1 with TRBJ2-7, with 9 bases identical to TRBD2. The CDR3 has 16 residues. V gave up 4 bases and J gave up 4 bases; unmatched junction bases: 12. Germline CDR1 and CDR2: SGHRS and YFSETQ. In nucleotides, the CDR3 is TGCGCCAGCAGCCCCCTTAGTAGCGGGAGTCTTTACGAGCAGTACTTC. Residues: CASSPLSSGSLYEQYF.

There are many counts of this clonotype. J is TRBJ2-1 and V is TRBV7-8; a possible D gene is TRBD1 (6 bases). CDR1 SGHVS and CDR2 FQNEAQ come from the germline V gene. V lost 2 bases to trimming and J lost 7 bases, with 15 bases between them. The CDR3 has 15 amino acids. The CDR3 protein is CASSLIRGTLNEQFF. CDR3 bases: TGTGCCAGCAGCTTAATCAGGGGTACTTTAAATGAGCAGTTCTTC.

This clonotype was seen many times. The V call is TRBV10-3, the J call TRBJ2-1; D unclear. The CDR3 sequence is 12 residues long. V lost 4 bases and J lost 5, with 6 bases in between. Germline lookup yields CDR1 ENHRY and CDR2 SYGVKD. This CDR3 reads CAISGTHNEQFF. CDR3 coding DNA: TGTGCCATCAGTGGGACCCACAATGAGCAGTTCTTC.

This clonotype has more than one count but fewer than ten. The rearrangement joins TRBV29-1 to TRBJ2-7, with D unresolved. Germline CDR1 reads SQVTM; CDR2 reads ANQGSEA. Between the trimmed V and J ends, which lost 6 bases and 4 bases, there was a span of 19 bases. The CDR3 runs to 14 residues. The CDR3: CSVAQLGTKYEQYF. The CDR3 DNA reads TGCAGCGTGGCCCAACTGGGAACAAAGTACGAGCAGTACTTC.